The 30 T cell receptor beta chains given below trace back to one sample, sequenced in a study of shared clonotypes between healthy human individuals. Produced via immunoSEQ multiplex PCR; TCRdb's table is partial and in-frame only. The sample consists of hundreds of thousands of clones, roughly 83% of them appearing once. The sequenced material came from PBMCs. Every receptor here comes from a woman in her thirties or forties in good health. Some clones in this sample may be carry-over from other donors' samples.

This clone was seen only once. The V call is TRBV5-1, the J call TRBJ1-3; D not resolved. Trimming stripped 0 bases from V and 5 bases from J, with 9 bases between. The CDR3 consists of 14 residues. Germline CDR1 is SGHRS and CDR2 is YFSETQ. The CDR3 bases are TGCGCCAGCAGCTTGGGGGATAATCGAAACACCATATATTTT. Its protein is CASSLGDNRNTIYF.

V usage is TRBV27 and J usage is TRBJ2-3, with 12 bases fitting TRBD2. V lost 3 bases to trimming and J lost 4 bases; unmatched junction nucleotides: 5. Germline V gene data show CDR1 as MNHEY and CDR2 as SMNVEV (reference sequence). The CDR3 has 16 amino acids. This CDR3 is CASSFLAGGPADTQYF. DNA of the CDR3: TGTGCCAGCAGTTTCCTAGCGGGAGGGCCTGCAGATACGCAGTATTTT.

CDR3 sequence reads: CASSEDRVGYNEQFF. The CDR3 DNA reads TGTGCCAGCAGCGAAGACAGGGTAGGGTACAATGAGCAGTTCTTC. The chain recombines TRBV9 with TRBJ2-1, with 7 bases fitting TRBD1. CDR1 and CDR2 from the germline V gene are SGDLS and YYNGEE. This CDR3 has 15 residues. The V gene end was trimmed by 3 bases and the J gene end by 4 bases; junction bases not matched to a gene: 7.

The chain couples TRBV7-8 to TRBJ1-5; 7 nucleotides line up with TRBD1. The CDR3 has 13 amino acids. Germline CDR1 is SGHVS and CDR2 is FQNEAQ. V gave up 5 bases and J gave up 7 bases; unmatched junction bases: 5. The CDR3 region has the DNA TGTGCCAGCAGCCAAGACAGGGTCCAGCCCCAGCATTTT. It translates to CASSQDRVQPQHF.

The chain uses TRBV27 and TRBJ1-2; TRBD1 is a possible D gene (5 bases). This CDR3 comprises 14 residues. V was clipped by 6 bases and J by 0 bases, with 11 bases between them. Germline CDR1 and CDR2: MNHEY and SMNVEV (reference sequence). The CDR3 loop is CASREQGANYGYTF. DNA of the CDR3: TGTGCCAGCAGGGAGCAGGGAGCTAACTATGGCTACACCTTC.

J is TRBJ1-3 and V is TRBV18, with 10 nucleotides matching TRBD1. From germline, CDR1 is KGHSH and CDR2 LQKENI. The V and J ends lost 3 bases and 3 bases, in that order; junction bases with no gene match: 2. The CDR3 has 15 residues. CDR3 region: CASSPGTGVGNTIYF. CDR3 coding DNA: TGTGCCAGCTCACCGGGGACAGGGGTTGGAAACACCATATATTTT.

The gene calls are TRBV5-1 and TRBJ2-2; D gene ambiguous. The CDR3 has 14 residues. Trimming removed 0 bases from V and 7 bases from J, with 10 bases in between. Germline assignment: CDR1 SGHRS and CDR2 YFSETQ. The CDR3 region is CASSLELGIGELFF. CDR3 DNA sequence: TGCGCCAGCAGCTTGGAGCTGGGGATCGGGGAGCTGTTTTTT. The full variable domain, rest sourced from reference TRBV5-1 and TRBJ2-2, is KAGVTQTPRYLIKTRGQQVTLSCSPISGHRSVSWYQQTPGQGLQFLFEYFSETQRNKGNFPGRFSGRQFSNSRSEMNVSTLELGDSALYLCASSLELGIGELFFGEGSRLTVL.

In regard to this clone: The sample contains more than one DNA sequence encoding this CDR3. The V gene is TRBV9, the J gene TRBJ2-7, with 9 bases identical to TRBD1. In germline, CDR1 is SGDLS, CDR2 YYNGEE. CDR3 length: 14 amino acids. V shed 0 bases and J 3 bases; nucleotides not matched to a gene: 1. CDR3: CASSVGQGVYEQYF. CDR3 coding DNA: TGTGCCAGCAGCGTAGGACAGGGGGTCTACGAGCAGTACTTC.

The chain recombines TRBV2 with TRBJ1-4, with unresolved D. Germline lookup yields CDR1 SNHLY and CDR2 FYNNEI. Trimming shortened V by 7 bases and J by 8 bases, and 14 bases separated the two germline ends. The CDR3 has 13 residues. The CDR3 sequence is CASNGESIEKLFF. The CDR3 DNA follows: TGTGCCAGCAACGGGGAGTCCATCGAAAAACTGTTTTTT.

The rearrangement uses TRBV30 and TRBJ2-5, with D possibly TRBD1 on 5 matching bases. The CDR3 length is 14 residues. V was clipped by 1 base and J by 5 bases, with 14 bases between them. The germline CDR1 and CDR2 sequences are GTSNPN and SVGIG (reference sequence). The CDR3 here is CAWSEVQGGETQYF. For the CDR3, the DNA is TGTGCCTGGAGTGAAGTTCAGGGTGGGGAGACCCAGTACTTC.

There are a few counts of this clone. V is TRBV28 and J is TRBJ2-2; 7 bases agree with TRBD2. The CDR3 length is 16 residues. The germline V gene encodes CDR1 MDHEN and CDR2 SYDVKM. V was pared by 5 bases and J by 2 bases, with 8 bases of the junction left unmatched. The CDR3, as DNA: TGTGCCAGCAGTGAGGGCGGGAGAACAAACACCGGGGAGCTGTTTTTT. Its protein product is CASSEGGRTNTGELFF.

Ten or more counts support this clone. The sample carries other DNA sequences with the same CDR3. The chain employs TRBV6-4 and TRBJ2-1; unclear D gene. The V and J ends lost 0 bases and 1 base respectively, with 7 bases between them. The CDR3 contains 15 residues. CDR1 and CDR2 (germline): MRHNA, SNTAGT. CDR3 residues: CASSDSAGSYNEQFF. The CDR3 region has the DNA TGTGCCAGCAGTGACTCCGCCGGGTCCTACAATGAGCAGTTCTTC.

The V and J genes are TRBV14 and TRBJ2-1; tentatively, D is TRBD2 (5 bases). Germline assignment: CDR1 SGHDN and CDR2 FVKESK. The V gene lost 8 bases and the J gene lost 9 bases, with 20 bases spanning the gap. This CDR3 has 14 amino acids. The chain's CDR3 is CASRPSGTPGEQFF. CDR3 sequence (DNA): TGTGCCAGCCGGCCATCGGGAACCCCCGGTGAGCAGTTCTTC. The full variable domain, its missing parts supplied by reference TRBV14 and TRBJ2-1, is EAGVTQFPSHSVIEKGQTVTLRCDPISGHDNLYWYRRVMGKEIKFLLHFVKESKQDESGMPNNRFLAERTGGTYSTLKVQPAELEDSGVYFCASRPSGTPGEQFFGPGTRLTVL.

This clone has only a few counts. CDR3 in DNA: TGTGCCAGCAGCAACAGGGGAAATATCTACGAGCAGTACTTC. Translating it yields CASSNRGNIYEQYF. The genes are TRBV14 and TRBJ2-7; 7 positions agree with TRBD1. The CDR3 length is 14 residues. With 5 bases clipped from V and 3 bases from J, the junction kept 7 bases outside the gene matches. The germline V gene has CDR1 SGHDN and CDR2 FVKESK. The variable domain in full, with the rest retrieved from reference TRBV14 and TRBJ2-7, is EAGVTQFPSHSVIEKGQTVTLRCDPISGHDNLYWYRRVMGKEIKFLLHFVKESKQDESGMPNNRFLAERTGGTYSTLKVQPAELEDSGVYFCASSNRGNIYEQYFGPGTRLTVT.

This chain links TRBV5-6 with TRBJ2-3; D call uncertain. The V gene lost 0 bases and the J gene lost 5 bases, with 1 base spanning the gap. Looked up from germline, CDR1 is SGHDT and CDR2 is YYEEEE. The length of the CDR3 is 11 residues. The CDR3 bases are TGTGCCAGCAGCTTGGAAGATACGCAGTATTTT. Translation: CASSLEDTQYF.

Note on this clone: Being one base from a much bigger clone, this may be a read error. This rearrangement joins TRBV20-1 to TRBJ2-7, with D uncertain. Germline V CDR1 and CDR2: DFQATT, SNEGSKA (reference sequence). The CDR3 runs 11 residues. CDR3 nucleotides: TGCAGTGCTAGATTGGGCGACGAGCGGTACTTC. Its protein product is CSARLGDERYF.

The chain recombines TRBV6-1 with TRBJ2-7; maybe TRBD1 (5 bases). The germline V and J ends were trimmed by 8 bases and 6 bases, with 11 bases remaining between them. Per the germline V gene, CDR1 is MNHNS and CDR2 is SASEGT. The CDR3 consists of 11 residues. The DNA for the CDR3 is TGTGCCAGCGACAGCCCTACCGAGCAGTACTTC. This translates into CASDSPTEQYF.

J is TRBJ1-1 and V is TRBV7-2, with a tentative D call TRBD1 (6 bases). The ends were cut back, 5 bases at V and 1 base at J, with 14 bases in the middle. The CDR3 length is 15 residues. The V gene's germline CDR1 is SGHTA and CDR2 FQGNSA. In nucleotides, the CDR3 is TGTGCCAGCAGCCCGTACAGGGTGACGAACACTGAAGCTTTCTTT. It specifies CASSPYRVTNTEAFF.

The genes are TRBV7-9 and TRBJ2-7; 8 nucleotides agree with TRBD1. Germline V gives CDR1 SEHNR, CDR2 FQNEAQ (reference sequence). CDR3 length equals 15 residues. After removal of 3 bases from V and 0 bases from J, the junction contained 4 bases not matched to a gene. CDR3 bases: TGTGCCAGCAGCTTTTTACAGGGGGTCTCCTACGAGCAGTACTTC. It codes for CASSFLQGVSYEQYF.

In its sample, this clone was seen once. The chain has TRBV7-3 and TRBJ2-3; the match to TRBD1 covers 7 bases. V shed 3 bases and J 3 bases; nucleotides not matched to a gene: 3. The CDR3 has 14 residues. Germline CDR1 SGHTA, CDR2 FQGTGA. The CDR3 DNA reads TGTGCCAGCAGCTTCCGACAGGGAACAGATACGCAGTATTTT. Translation: CASSFRQGTDTQYF. The full variable domain, completed using reference TRBV7-3 and TRBJ2-3, is GAGVSQTPSNKVTEKGKYVELRCDPISGHTALYWYRQSLGQGPEFLIYFQGTGAADDSGLPNDRFFAVRPEGSVSTLKIQRTERGDSAVYLCASSFRQGTDTQYFGPGTRLTVL.

The J gene is TRBJ1-3, the V gene TRBV19; D is undetermined. Germline V lookup: CDR1 LNHDA, CDR2 SQIVND (reference sequence). V dropped 1 base and J dropped 10 bases, with 26 bases sitting between them. This CDR3 is built from 18 residues. In DNA form, the CDR3 reads TGTGCCAGTAGTATAGTCTGGAAGCTCGGGCCCGCCGGAAGAACCATATATTTT. This encodes CASSIVWKLGPAGRTIYF.

The genes are TRBV7-2 and TRBJ1-4; weak D call: TRBD1 (5 bases). This CDR3 has 14 amino acids. CDR1 is SGHTA, CDR2 FQGNSA, per germline. The V gene lost 4 bases and the J gene lost 8 bases, with 14 bases spanning the gap. The chain's CDR3 is CASSYFGGEEKLFF. The CDR3 coding sequence is TGTGCCAGCAGCTACTTCGGGGGGGAAGAAAAACTGTTTTTT. Looking up the rest from reference TRBV7-2 and TRBJ1-4 gives the full variable domain: GAGVSQSPSNKVTEKGKDVELRCDPISGHTALYWYRQSLGQGLEFLIYFQGNSAPDKSGLPSDRFSAERTGGSVSTLTIQRTQQEDSAVYLCASSYFGGEEKLFFGSGTQLSVL.

The chain joins TRBV6-5 to TRBJ2-3, with 12 bases fitting TRBD2. V trimming: 4 bases; J trimming: 5 bases; junction bases outside the gene matches: 4. Germline V gene data show CDR1 as MNHEY and CDR2 as SVGAGI. The CDR3 totals 15 residues. In nucleotides, the CDR3 is TGTGCCAGCAGTTTGACTAGCGGGAGAGTAGATACGCAGTATTTT. It yields the protein CASSLTSGRVDTQYF.

V and J are TRBV5-1 and TRBJ1-2, with 9 bases aligning to TRBD1. CDR1 is SGHRS, CDR2 YFSETQ, per germline. V was pared by 2 bases and J by 1 base, with 6 bases of the junction left unmatched. There are 16 residues in the CDR3. The CDR3 DNA reads as TGCGCCAGCAGCTTAACCGGGACAGGGAATAACTATGGCTACACCTTC. Residues: CASSLTGTGNNYGYTF.

The chain is built from TRBV5-1 and TRBJ2-5; 10 bases fit TRBD2. J was trimmed by 5 bases and V by 4 bases; bases with no gene match: 5. The CDR3 covers 14 residues. Per germline, CDR1 SGHRS and CDR2 YFSETQ. The CDR3: CASSLGLASETQYF. For the CDR3, the DNA is TGCGCCAGCAGCCTGGGACTAGCGTCCGAGACCCAGTACTTC.

The V gene is TRBV2, the J gene TRBJ2-7; tentatively, D is TRBD1 or TRBD2 (5 bases each). V gave up 2 bases and J gave up 0 bases, with 11 bases separating them. This CDR3 contains 15 residues. Germline V gene sequence: CDR1 SNHLY, CDR2 FYNNEI. The CDR3, as DNA: TGTGCCAGCAGTGAAAGGGACCGAAGCTCCTACGAGCAGTACTTC. Protein: CASSERDRSSYEQYF.

This clone was recorded once. This chain uses TRBV2 with TRBJ1-5, with a weak D call TRBD1 (5 bases). The CDR3 extends over 14 amino acids. Germline CDR1 SNHLY, CDR2 FYNNEI. V lost 2 bases and J 5 bases, leaving 10 bases between the germline ends. CDR3 coding DNA: TGTGCCAGCAGTGAATACCGGGGGGATCAGCCCCAGCATTTT. Residues: CASSEYRGDQPQHF.

The rearrangement uses TRBV19 and TRBJ1-1; tentative D call: TRBD1 (5 bases). The CDR3 contains 14 residues. The germline V and J ends were trimmed by 3 bases and 5 bases, with 13 bases remaining between them. The germline V gene has CDR1 LNHDA and CDR2 SQIVND (reference sequence). The CDR3 nucleotides read TGTGCCAGTAGTATCGGGGGGGGACGGACTGAAGCTTTCTTT. Translation gives CASSIGGGRTEAFF. Using reference TRBV19 and TRBJ1-1 for the parts outside the CDR3, the full variable domain is DGGITQSPKYLFRKEGQNVTLSCEQNLNHDAMYWYRQDPGQGLRLIYYSQIVNDFQKGDIAEGYSVSREKKESFPLTVTSAQKNPTAFYLCASSIGGGRTEAFFGQGTRLTVV.

The chain employs TRBV7-9 and TRBJ2-7; TRBD1 matches 11 bases. V trimming: 5 bases; J trimming: 3 bases; junction bases outside the gene matches: 3. Germline CDR1 is SEHNR and CDR2 is FQNEAQ (reference sequence). The CDR3 has 14 amino acids. CDR3 amino acids: CASSQGTGGYEQYF. The CDR3, as DNA: TGTGCCAGCAGCCAAGGGACAGGGGGCTACGAGCAGTACTTC. The variable domain in full, completed from reference TRBV7-9 and TRBJ2-7, reads DTGVSQNPRHKITKRGQNVTFRCDPISEHNRLYWYRQTLGQGPEFLTYFQNEAQLEKSRLLSDRFSAERPKGSFSTLEIQRTEQGDSAMYLCASSQGTGGYEQYFGPGTRLTVT.

The V and J genes are TRBV7-9 and TRBJ2-1; 7 bases are a match to TRBD1. The CDR3 consists of 13 residues. CDR1 and CDR2 from the germline V gene are SEHNR and FQNEAQ (reference sequence). The V and J ends lost 5 bases and 5 bases, in that order; junction bases with no gene match: 3. The CDR3 spells CASSRTGDNEQFF. The CDR3 DNA follows: TGTGCCAGCAGCAGGACAGGCGACAATGAGCAGTTCTTC.